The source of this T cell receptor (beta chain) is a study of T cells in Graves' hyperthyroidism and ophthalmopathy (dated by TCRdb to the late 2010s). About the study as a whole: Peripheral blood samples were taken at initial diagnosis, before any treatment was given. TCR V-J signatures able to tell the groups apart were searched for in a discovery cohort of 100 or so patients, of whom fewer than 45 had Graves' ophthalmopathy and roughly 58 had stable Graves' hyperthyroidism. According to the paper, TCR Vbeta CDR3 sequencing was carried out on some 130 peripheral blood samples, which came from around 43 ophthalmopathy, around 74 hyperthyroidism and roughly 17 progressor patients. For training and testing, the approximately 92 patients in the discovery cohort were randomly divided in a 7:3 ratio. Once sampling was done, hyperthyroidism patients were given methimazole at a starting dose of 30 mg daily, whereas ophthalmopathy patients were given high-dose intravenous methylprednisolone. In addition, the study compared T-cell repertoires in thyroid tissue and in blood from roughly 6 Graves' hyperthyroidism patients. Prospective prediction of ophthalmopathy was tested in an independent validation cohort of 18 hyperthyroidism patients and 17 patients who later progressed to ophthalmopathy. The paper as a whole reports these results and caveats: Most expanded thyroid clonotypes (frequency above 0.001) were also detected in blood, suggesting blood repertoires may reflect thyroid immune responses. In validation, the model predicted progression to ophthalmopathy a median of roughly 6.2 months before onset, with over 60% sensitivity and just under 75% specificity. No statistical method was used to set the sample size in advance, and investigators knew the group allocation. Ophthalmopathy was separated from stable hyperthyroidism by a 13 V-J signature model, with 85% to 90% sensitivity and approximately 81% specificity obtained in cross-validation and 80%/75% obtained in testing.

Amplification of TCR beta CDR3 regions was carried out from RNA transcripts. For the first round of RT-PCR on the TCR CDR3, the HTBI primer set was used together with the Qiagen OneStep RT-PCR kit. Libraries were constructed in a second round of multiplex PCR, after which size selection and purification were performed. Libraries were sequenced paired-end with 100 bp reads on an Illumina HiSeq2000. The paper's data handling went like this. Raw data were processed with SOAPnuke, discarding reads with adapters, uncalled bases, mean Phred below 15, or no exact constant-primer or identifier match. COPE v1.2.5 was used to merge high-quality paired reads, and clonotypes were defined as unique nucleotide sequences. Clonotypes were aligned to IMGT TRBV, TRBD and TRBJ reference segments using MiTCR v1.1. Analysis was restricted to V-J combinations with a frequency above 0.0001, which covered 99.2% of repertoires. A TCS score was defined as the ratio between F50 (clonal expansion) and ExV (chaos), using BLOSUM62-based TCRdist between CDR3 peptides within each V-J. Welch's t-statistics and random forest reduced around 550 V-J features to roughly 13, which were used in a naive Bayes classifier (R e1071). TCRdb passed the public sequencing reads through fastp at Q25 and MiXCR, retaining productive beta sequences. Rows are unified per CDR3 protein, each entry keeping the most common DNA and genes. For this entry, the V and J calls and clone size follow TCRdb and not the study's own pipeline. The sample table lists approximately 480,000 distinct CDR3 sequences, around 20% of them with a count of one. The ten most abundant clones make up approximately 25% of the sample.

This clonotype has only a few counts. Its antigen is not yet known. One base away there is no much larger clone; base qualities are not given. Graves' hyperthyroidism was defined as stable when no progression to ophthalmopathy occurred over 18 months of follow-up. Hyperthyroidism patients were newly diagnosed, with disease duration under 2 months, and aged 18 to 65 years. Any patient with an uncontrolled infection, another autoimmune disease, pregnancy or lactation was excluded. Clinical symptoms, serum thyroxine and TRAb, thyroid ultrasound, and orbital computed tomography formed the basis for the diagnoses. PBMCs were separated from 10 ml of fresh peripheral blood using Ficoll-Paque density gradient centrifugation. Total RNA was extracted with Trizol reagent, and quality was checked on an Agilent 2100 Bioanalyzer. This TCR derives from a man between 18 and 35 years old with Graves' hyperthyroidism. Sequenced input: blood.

The CDR3 sequence is CSALEGAETQYF. The bases read TGCAGTGCGCTGGAGGGGGCGGAGACCCAGTACTTC. The rearrangement joined TRBV20-1 to TRBJ2-5; the D region possibly corresponds to TRBD1 (7 bases align). V is cut by 6 bases and J by 5 bases, and the space between the germline ends is 13 bases. According to the germline V gene (reference sequence), CDR1 reads DFQATT and CDR2 reads SNEGSKA. Counted from cysteine to phenylalanine, this CDR3 has 12 amino acids. Here the CDR3 DNA is all that survives: 36 bases in frame from base 1.